The present T cell receptor beta chain was sequenced within a study of Graves' ophthalmopathy and Graves' hyperthyroidism. This clonotype occurred a few times. The germline V gene encodes CDR1 KGHSH and CDR2 LQKENI. The CDR3 totals 16 residues. With V trimmed by 4 bases and J by 0 bases, 4 bases remained unmatched. Amplification of the TCR beta CDR3 regions used RNA transcripts (as template). The authors performed first-round RT-PCR with HTBI primers and then a second-round multiplex PCR. TCRdb re-called the multiplex PCR reads through MiXCR, storing one row per CDR3 protein. The data show some 400,000 distinct CDR3 sequences, approximately 20% seen once.

The receptor was isolated from a woman aged 18 to 35 with Graves' ophthalmopathy. The sequenced sample was peripheral blood. The J gene is TRBJ1-1, the V gene TRBV18, with 11 bases lining up with TRBD1. CDR3 sequence reads: CASSLGQGALNTEAFF. CDR3 DNA sequence: TGTGCCAGCTCACTCGGACAGGGGGCCCTGAACACTGAAGCTTTCTTT.